This passage covers 2 T cell receptor beta chains from one sample sequenced in a study of Ad26.COV2.S vaccination and SARS-CoV-2 variants. The treatment denotes: around 19 received Ad26.COV2.S at low or high dose, single or two shots; roughly five received placebo; per-sample allocation not given. Collection of the samples took place on day 63 after the first injection of vaccine or placebo. The protocol was immunoSEQ multiplex PCR, while the TCRdb copy is restricted to in-frame clones and leaves out a portion. The data contain some 340,000 clones, roughly 86% of them singletons. The input for sequencing was peripheral blood, taken in a trial of Ad26.COV2.S vaccine versus placebo. The receptor source for this set is a person aged 18 to 65 who received the Ad26.COV2.S COVID-19 vaccine or a placebo.

The chain combines TRBV5-6 with TRBJ2-1; D perhaps matches TRBD2 (7 bases). The germline CDR1 and CDR2 sequences are SGHDT and YYEEEE. The CDR3 loop spans 15 amino acids. The V gene lost 9 bases and the J gene lost 4 bases, with 20 bases spanning the gap. The CDR3: CAIQTRGAPYNEQFF. The DNA for the CDR3 is TGTGCCATCCAGACCCGGGGGGCCCCATACAATGAGCAGTTCTTC.

A few counts support this clone. This rearrangement joins TRBV18 to TRBJ2-7; D tentatively fits TRBD1 or TRBD2 (5 bases each). CDR3 length equals 15 residues. Trimming removed 2 bases at V and 1 base at J, with 12 bases between. Germline assignment: CDR1 KGHSH and CDR2 LQKENI. This CDR3 is CASSPETGLSYEQYF. Written as DNA, the CDR3 is TGTGCCAGCTCACCAGAGACGGGGCTTTCCTACGAGCAGTACTTC.